Below are 17 T cell receptor beta chains sequenced from a single sample in a study of CD8 T cells in Susac syndrome. An amount of RNA that ranged from about 0.45 to 1 ug was reverse transcribed with random hexamers. TCRdb re-called the immunoSEQ multiplex PCR reads with MiXCR, one entry per CDR3 protein. The sample carries about 85,000 distinct CDR3 sequences, about 95% recorded once. The specimen was CD8+ T cells from PBMCs. The receptors here all came from a human donor with Susac syndrome.

The chain employs TRBV27 and TRBJ2-1; TRBD2 matches 10 bases. The CDR3 totals 17 residues. V shed 1 base, J shed 8 bases, and the junction held 11 bases outside the gene matches. Germline loops: CDR1 MNHEY, CDR2 SMNVEV (reference sequence). The CDR3 region has the DNA TGTGCCAGCAGTTTATGGCAGACTAGCGGGTTGGGGGATGAGCAGTTCTTC. Translation: CASSLWQTSGLGDEQFF.

The rearrangement uses TRBV3-1 and TRBJ1-1; D is possibly TRBD1 (6 bases). Germline lookup yields CDR1 LGHDT and CDR2 YNNKEL (reference sequence). V lost 2 bases and J lost 6, with 16 bases in between. This CDR3 contains 15 residues. CDR3 nucleotide sequence: TGTGCCAGCAGCCAATTGGACAGCGGATGGGCTGAAGCTTTCTTT. Its translation: CASSQLDSGWAEAFF.

The chain joins TRBV5-4 to TRBJ2-1, with a weak D call TRBD1 (6 bases). CDR3 length: 15 amino acids. The germline V gene has CDR1 SGHNT and CDR2 YYREEE (reference sequence). V lost 3 bases and J 2 bases, leaving 12 bases between the germline ends. This chain's CDR3 is CASSYGQRAYNEQFF. The CDR3 coding sequence is TGTGCCAGCAGCTATGGACAGCGCGCCTACAATGAGCAGTTCTTC.

The V call is TRBV4-2, the J call TRBJ1-2; TRBD1 matches 7 bases. Germline assignment: CDR1 LGHNA and CDR2 YNFKEQ. V dropped 2 bases and J dropped 4; count of bases not matched to a gene: 7. There are 15 residues in the CDR3. As DNA, the CDR3 is TGTGCCAGCAGCCAAAACAGGGGCCTCCTCTATGGCTACACCTTC. It is translated as CASSQNRGLLYGYTF.

The genes are TRBV4-1 and TRBJ2-1; 9 bases map to TRBD2. Germline-derived CDR1 and CDR2 are MGHRA and YSYEKL. This CDR3 spans 14 amino acids. V was pared by 5 bases and J by 7 bases, with 6 bases of the junction left unmatched. In nucleotides, the CDR3 is TGCGCCAGCAGCGTAGCGGGAGAGCGGAATGAGCAGTTCTTC. Translating it yields CASSVAGERNEQFF.

The V gene is TRBV12-3 or TRBV12-4, the J gene TRBJ2-5; TRBD2 aligns across 10 bases. J gave up 3 bases and V 7 bases, and 5 bases lay outside the gene matches. The CDR3 has 14 residues. The CDR3 DNA reads TGTGCCAGCACTAGCGGGAGAAAGGAAGAGACCCAGTACTTC. Its translation is CASTSGRKEETQYF.

V usage is TRBV30 and J usage is TRBJ2-7, with D unresolved. V dropped 7 bases and J dropped 0 bases, with 10 bases sitting between them. The CDR3 has 12 amino acids. The germline V gene has CDR1 GTSNPN and CDR2 SVGIG (reference sequence). The CDR3 sequence: CASRGDSYEQYF. In DNA, the CDR3 is TGTGCCTCCCGCGGTGACTCCTACGAGCAGTACTTC.

This clonotype was counted a few times. The chain joins TRBV5-6 to TRBJ2-7; TRBD1 matches 8 bases. This CDR3 comprises 15 residues. V shed 1 base and J 2 bases; nucleotides not matched to a gene: 5. In germline, CDR1 is SGHDT, CDR2 YYEEEE. The CDR3 spells CASSLFRDRPYEQYF. CDR3 nucleotide sequence: TGTGCCAGCAGCTTGTTTCGGGACAGGCCCTACGAGCAGTACTTC.

The count of this clonotype is one. The chain links TRBV20-1 to TRBJ2-2, with D possibly matching TRBD2 (6 bases). From germline, CDR1 is DFQATT and CDR2 SNEGSKA (reference sequence). V lost 3 bases to trimming and J lost 0 bases, with 14 bases between them. The CDR3 sequence is 16 residues long. The CDR3 here is CSARGWRESNTGELFF. The CDR3 region has the DNA TGCAGTGCTAGGGGCTGGCGGGAATCGAACACCGGGGAGCTGTTTTTT.

The chain links TRBV14 to TRBJ2-7; 8 bases fit TRBD2. Germline V gene sequence: CDR1 SGHDN, CDR2 FVKESK. The length of the CDR3 is 15 residues. V shed 4 bases and J 4 bases; nucleotides not matched to a gene: 9. DNA of the CDR3: TGTGCCAGCAGCCCACTGACTAGCGTGTTATACGAGCAGTACTTC. This encodes CASSPLTSVLYEQYF.

This chain links TRBV20-1 with TRBJ2-6, with TRBD2 as a possible D gene (6 bases). In germline, CDR1 is DFQATT, CDR2 SNEGSKA (reference sequence). The CDR3 runs 17 residues. The V end lost 3 bases, the J end lost 0 bases, and 15 bases lay between the germline ends. The DNA of the CDR3 is TGCAGTGCTAGGTGGGGAGGACGGAGCTCTGGGGCCAACGTCCTGACTTTC. Residues: CSARWGGRSSGANVLTF.

This clonotype was seen only once. V usage is TRBV5-4 and J usage is TRBJ2-6; maybe TRBD1 (5 bases). Germline CDR1 reads SGHNT; CDR2 reads YYREEE (reference sequence). V lost 4 bases and J 0 bases, leaving 11 bases between the germline ends. CDR3 length equals 16 residues. The CDR3 loop reads CASSADSLSGANVLTF. Here the CDR3 DNA reads TGTGCCAGCAGCGCCGACAGCCTCTCTGGGGCCAACGTCCTGACTTTC.

This clonotype was seen only once. The V and J genes are TRBV4-1 and TRBJ1-2; 9 bases agree with TRBD1. Germline trimming cut 4 bases from V and 6 bases from J; bases unmatched to any gene: 6. This CDR3 has 14 residues. In germline, CDR1 is MGHRA, CDR2 YSYEKL. The chain's CDR3 is CASSLVQGANGYTF. DNA of the CDR3: TGCGCCAGCAGCCTTGTACAGGGGGCGAATGGCTACACCTTC.

This clonotype was seen only once. The chain is built from TRBV13 and TRBJ2-7; D is unclear. The CDR3 contains 12 residues. V lost 8 bases and J lost 6, with 14 bases in between. Germline assignment: CDR1 PRHDT and CDR2 FYEKMQ (reference sequence). In nucleotides, the CDR3 is TGTGCCAGCCGGAAGACGCTCGCCGAGCAGTACTTC. This codes for CASRKTLAEQYF.

This clonotype was counted once. This chain links TRBV30 with TRBJ2-2, with a weak D call TRBD2 (6 bases). Germline CDR1 is GTSNPN and CDR2 is SVGIG (reference sequence). The CDR3 extends over 13 amino acids. The germline V and J ends were trimmed by 5 bases and 4 bases, with 11 bases remaining between them. This CDR3 is CAWGGMSTGELFF. The CDR3 DNA reads as TGTGCCTGGGGCGGGATGAGCACCGGGGAGCTGTTTTTT. Looking up the rest from reference TRBV30 and TRBJ2-2 gives the full variable domain: SQTIHQWPATLVQPVGSPLSLECTVEGTSNPNLYWYRQAAGRGLQLLFYSVGIGQISSEVPQNLSASRPQDRQFILSSKKLLLSDSGFYLCAWGGMSTGELFFGEGSRLTVL.

This chain connects TRBV4-3 to TRBJ1-4, with a tentative D call TRBD1 (6 bases). This CDR3 is 16 amino acids long. Trimming removed 4 bases at V and 5 bases at J, with 17 bases between. Per the germline V gene, CDR1 is LGHNA and CDR2 is YSLEER. The CDR3 here is CASSPQPDSSNEKLFF. The CDR3 bases are TGCGCCAGCAGCCCTCAACCGGACAGTTCAAATGAAAAACTGTTTTTT.

V and J are TRBV5-6 and TRBJ2-1; no firm D call. The germline CDR1 and CDR2 sequences are SGHDT and YYEEEE. Trimming shortened V by 7 bases and J by 4 bases, and 6 bases separated the two germline ends. The CDR3 extends over 11 amino acids. As DNA, the CDR3 is TGTGCCAGCGCACAGTACAATGAGCAGTTCTTC. Protein: CASAQYNEQFF.